The clone carrying this T cell receptor beta chain has a count of ten or more. The antigen is undetermined. TCRdb re-called the reads through MiXCR, storing one row per CDR3 protein. The repertoire has fewer than 300,000 distinct CDR3 sequences, about 25% of them found once; the top ten carry 14%. The sample is drawn from a study of T cell repertoires in cytomegalovirus infection. Study information: From public TCR beta signatures came an indication of both CMV infection and matching HLA type.

The CDR3 is 16 amino acids. CDR1 is SNHLY, CDR2 FYNNEI, per germline. V shed 0 bases, J shed 0 bases, and the junction held 4 bases outside the gene matches. Study-level points and caveats: HLA-C-restricted, CMV-specific TCR beta clonotypes were dominant ex vivo.

What was sequenced was PBMCs. The gene calls are TRBV2 and TRBJ2-7, with 8 bases identical to TRBD2. The TCR was taken from a human donor in good health (CMV status not recorded). Some clones in this sample may be carry-over from other donors' samples. In nucleotides, the CDR3 is TGTGCCAGCAGTGAAGCCGTAGCGGGGAGCTCCTACGAGCAGTACTTC. It codes for CASSEAVAGSSYEQYF. The full variable domain, in which reference TRBV2 and TRBJ2-7 provide the parts outside the CDR3, is EPEVTQTPSHQVTQMGQEVILRCVPISNHLYFYWYRQILGQKVEFLVSFYNNEISEKSEIFDDQFSVERPDGSNFTLKIRSTKLEDSAMYFCASSEAVAGSSYEQYFGPGTRLTVT.